These 9 T cell receptor beta chains were all obtained from the same sample, sequenced in a study of molecular identifiers for immune sequencing clone quantification (dated by TCRdb to the late 2010s). Libraries came from PCR. The reads were generated on a NextSeq 500. The public sequencing data were trimmed at Q25 with fastp and processed into clonotypes with MiXCR by TCRdb, which kept only in-frame beta chains. Records with the same CDR3 protein are collapsed into one entry carrying the most frequent genes and DNA. Across this sample there are around 460,000 distinct CDR3 sequences, with around 23% seen only once. The top ten clones comprise under 0.85% of the sample. Sequencing was performed on naive CD8+ T cells from blood, with Jurkat cell RNA spiked in. Reading the label with the study, this specimen's cell subset or site is: FACS-sorted CD8+CD4-CCR7+CD45RA+ naive T cells. The receptors were sampled from a human donor in good health. Some libraries in this study had Jurkat cell RNA spiked in.

Note on this clonotype: A junction end diverges from the germline sequence, so it may reflect a read error. The CDR3 coding sequence is TGTGCCAGCAGCTTTGACGTCCGCGAGCAGTACTTC. Protein sequence: CASSFDVREQYF. The chain uses TRBV5-3 and TRBJ2-7; D is ambiguous. TRBV5-3 is flagged as an ORF with uncertain function. This CDR3 spans 12 amino acids.

A few counts support this clonotype. The J gene is TRBJ2-3, the V gene TRBV20-1, with a weak D call TRBD2 (5 bases). Trimming took 0 bases from V and 3 from J, leaving 19 bases between them. CDR3 length equals 17 residues. Germline-derived CDR1 and CDR2 are DFQATT and SNEGSKA (reference sequence). In nucleotides, the CDR3 is TGCAGTGCTAGAGATGTCGGGGAGAGGAGCACAACAGATACGCAGTATTTT. As protein: CSARDVGERSTTDTQYF.

Turning to this clonotype: A much larger clone lies a single base off, so this may be a read error. The J gene is TRBJ1-1, the V gene TRBV7-9, with no clear D. Germline lookup yields CDR1 SEHNR and CDR2 FQNEAQ (reference sequence). The CDR3 spans 13 residues. The DNA of the CDR3 is TGTGTCAGCAGCTCCGAGCTTGGAATTGAAGCTTTCTTT. This encodes CVSSSELGIEAFF.

The chain couples TRBV4-1 to TRBJ2-2; D possibly corresponds to TRBD1 (5 bases). This CDR3 is built from 16 residues. The V and J ends lost 1 base and 1 base respectively, with 10 bases between them. From germline, CDR1 is MGHRA and CDR2 YSYEKL. CDR3 residues: CASSQGGIGNTGELFF. CDR3 in DNA: TGCGCCAGCAGCCAAGGGGGCATCGGGAACACCGGGGAGCTGTTTTTT.

This clonotype was seen a handful of times. The rearrangement uses TRBV12-3 or TRBV12-4 and TRBJ2-5; 7 nucleotides align to TRBD2. The V gene end was trimmed by 5 bases and the J gene end by 0 bases; junction bases not matched to a gene: 6. There are 15 residues in the CDR3. CDR3 amino acids: CASSGGLPYQETQYF. Written as DNA, the CDR3 is TGTGCCAGCAGTGGGGGACTACCTTACCAAGAGACCCAGTACTTC.

With respect to this clonotype: The conserved closing phenylalanine or tryptophan is absent in this CDR3, likely reflecting a read error. V and J are TRBV4-3 and TRBJ2-6; D possibly uses TRBD1 or TRBD2 (6 bases each). CDR3 size: 22 residues. Between the trimmed V and J ends, which lost 4 bases and 0 bases, there was a span of 28 bases. Germline assignment: CDR1 LGHNA and CDR2 YSLEER. The CDR3 region is CASSLQQSWGALSDSGANVLTL. CDR3 nucleotides: TGCGCCAGCAGCCTCCAACAGTCCTGGGGGGCTCTCTCAGACTCTGGGGCCAACGTCCTGACTCTC.

The genes are TRBV27 and TRBJ1-2; D is undetermined. V dropped 3 bases and J dropped 3 bases, with 11 bases sitting between them. Germline CDR1 is MNHEY and CDR2 is SMNVEV (reference sequence). The CDR3 has 14 amino acids. The CDR3 DNA follows: TGTGCCAGCAGTTTCCGACTGCCTGACTATGGCTACACCTTC. This encodes CASSFRLPDYGYTF.

The V call is TRBV7-9, the J call TRBJ1-1, with D possibly TRBD1 on 6 matching bases. Germline-derived CDR1 and CDR2 are SEHNR and FQNEAQ (reference sequence). Trimming took 4 bases from V and 5 from J, leaving 17 bases between them. The CDR3 is 15 amino acids. The CDR3 DNA is TGTGCCAGCAGCTCCCGGGCAGGGGAGGGAACTGAAGCTTTCTTT. As protein: CASSSRAGEGTEAFF.

This clonotype was detected once. This may stem from a read error, because a much larger clone lies one nucleotide away. The conserved final phenylalanine or tryptophan is absent from the CDR3, which likely points to a read error. This rearrangement joins TRBV2 to TRBJ2-3, with TRBD1 matching 8 bases. Germline CDR1 reads SNHLY; CDR2 reads FYNNEI. This CDR3 is 13 amino acids long. With 8 bases clipped from V and 3 bases from J, the junction kept 4 bases outside the gene matches. This CDR3 reads CASWTGTTDTQYV. CDR3 nucleotides: TGTGCCAGCTGGACAGGGACTACAGATACGCAGTATGTT.